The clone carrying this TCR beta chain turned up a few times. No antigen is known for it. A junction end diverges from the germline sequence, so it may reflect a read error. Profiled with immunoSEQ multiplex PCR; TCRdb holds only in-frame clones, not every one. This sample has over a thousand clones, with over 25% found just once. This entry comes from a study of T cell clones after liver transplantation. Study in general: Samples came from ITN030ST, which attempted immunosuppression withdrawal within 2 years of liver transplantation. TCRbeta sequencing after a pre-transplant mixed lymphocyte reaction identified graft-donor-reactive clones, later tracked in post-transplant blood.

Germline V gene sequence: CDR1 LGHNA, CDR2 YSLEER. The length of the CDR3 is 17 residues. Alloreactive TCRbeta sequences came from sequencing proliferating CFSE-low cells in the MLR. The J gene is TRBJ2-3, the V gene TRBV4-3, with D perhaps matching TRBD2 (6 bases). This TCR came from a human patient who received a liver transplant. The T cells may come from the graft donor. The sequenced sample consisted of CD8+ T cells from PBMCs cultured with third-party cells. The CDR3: CASSQDRAGFSTDTQYF. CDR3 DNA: TGCGCCAGCAGCCAAGATAGGGCGGGGTTTAGCACGGATACGCAGTATTTT.